Below, 18 T cell receptor beta chains from the same sample are listed, as sequenced in a study of OX40 agonist ivuxolimab in advanced cancers. The method was immunoSEQ multiplex PCR; TCRdb's version includes in-frame clones alone and lacks a portion of them. The table lists approximately 68,000 clones, roughly 80% of them singletons, with roughly 6.8% in the top ten. This specimen was CD4+ or CD8+ T cells sorted from blood, taken in a trial of the OX40 agonist ivuxolimab. These receptor sequences come from an adult with an advanced solid tumor such as melanoma, head and neck, liver or kidney cancer.

This clone was seen a single time. This chain connects TRBV30 to TRBJ2-2; D is unresolved. The CDR3 spans 16 residues. Germline CDR1 is GTSNPN and CDR2 is SVGIG (reference sequence). Trimming removed 3 bases at V and 0 bases at J, with 14 bases between. The CDR3 DNA reads as TGTGCCTGGAGGCCCGGGTCCGGGCCGAACACCGGGGAGCTGTTTTTT. It translates to CAWRPGSGPNTGELFF.

CDR3 DNA: TGTGCTAAGGGACTAGCGAGGTATGAGCAGTTCTTC. Protein: CAKGLARYEQFF. V usage is TRBV12-5 and J usage is TRBJ2-1, with 10 bases lining up with TRBD2. The V and J ends lost 10 bases and 8 bases, in that order; junction bases with no gene match: 5. Germline-derived CDR1 and CDR2 are LGHNT and FRNRAP. The CDR3 consists of 12 residues.

The V call is TRBV18, the J call TRBJ2-3, with D unclear. Germline CDR1 is KGHSH and CDR2 is LQKENI. The V gene lost 2 bases and the J gene lost 5 bases, with 11 bases spanning the gap. The CDR3 is 14 residues long. CDR3 nucleotides: TGTGCCAGCTCACCAAGTTCTCGACGAGATACGCAGTATTTT. Protein product: CASSPSSRRDTQYF.

The chain combines TRBV7-9 with TRBJ2-7; D could derive from TRBD1 or TRBD2 (5 bases each). The CDR3 has 16 amino acids. Trimming took 5 bases from V and 1 from J, leaving 18 bases between them. Germline values: CDR1 SEHNR, CDR2 FQNEAQ (reference sequence). The CDR3 coding sequence is TGTGCCAGCAGCGGCCCTCCGGGACGGGATTCCTACGAGCAGTACTTC. This codes for CASSGPPGRDSYEQYF.

This clone came up a few times. The gene calls are TRBV4-1 and TRBJ1-4, with a possible D match to TRBD1 (6 bases). Germline assignment: CDR1 MGHRA and CDR2 YSYEKL. Trimming took 0 bases from V and 7 from J, leaving 15 bases between them. This CDR3 region has 16 residues. The DNA for the CDR3 is TGCGCCAGCAGCCAAGACGGCCGCGGGGGGGCTGAAAAACTGTTTTTT. It specifies CASSQDGRGGAEKLFF.

The chain has TRBV10-3 and TRBJ1-1, with D possibly matching TRBD1 (6 bases). The CDR3 consists of 13 residues. Per the germline V gene, CDR1 is ENHRY and CDR2 is SYGVKD. Trimming removed 8 bases from V and 5 bases from J, with 15 bases in between. CDR3 region: CAIGNREGTEAFF. For the CDR3, the DNA is TGTGCCATCGGGAACAGGGAGGGTACTGAAGCTTTCTTT.

This rearrangement joins TRBV4-1 to TRBJ1-5, with D perhaps TRBD1 (5 bases). Germline assignment: CDR1 MGHRA and CDR2 YSYEKL. The CDR3 contains 20 residues. The germline V and J ends were trimmed by 1 base and 7 bases, with 29 bases remaining between them. CDR3 nucleotide sequence: TGCGCCAGCAGCCAAGGATCTATTACTGGGGCCAAATCGCAGGGCCAGCCCCAGCATTTT. Encoded protein: CASSQGSITGAKSQGQPQHF.

The chain joins TRBV6-4 to TRBJ2-3, with TRBD2 matching 8 bases. Trimming took 0 bases from V and 1 from J; bases not matched to a gene: 3. Per the germline V gene, CDR1 is MRHNA and CDR2 is SNTAGT. The CDR3 has 16 residues. Written as DNA, the CDR3 is TGTGCCAGCAGTGACTCCGGGCGGGGGGGCACAGATACGCAGTATTTT. Protein sequence: CASSDSGRGGTDTQYF.

The chain joins TRBV2 to TRBJ1-1, with 7 bases matching TRBD1. Germline lookup yields CDR1 SNHLY and CDR2 FYNNEI. The ends lost 4 bases at V and 3 bases at J; junction bases unmatched: 5. This CDR3 has 14 residues. The CDR3 nucleotides are TGTGCCAGCAGTGTATCCAGGGGGGACACTGAAGCTTTCTTT. Translating gives CASSVSRGDTEAFF.

The chain carries TRBV9 and TRBJ2-2; TRBD2 might be the D (5 bases). This CDR3 comprises 15 residues. The V end was cut by 3 bases, the J end by 0 bases, with 9 bases between. The germline CDR1 and CDR2 sequences are SGDLS and YYNGEE. CDR3 sequence: CASSDSGTNTGELFF. CDR3 coding DNA: TGTGCCAGCAGCGACAGCGGAACGAACACCGGGGAGCTGTTTTTT.

The J gene is TRBJ2-7, the V gene TRBV2, with D perhaps TRBD1 (6 bases). CDR3 length equals 13 residues. Germline lookup yields CDR1 SNHLY and CDR2 FYNNEI. Deletions cut 2 bases from V and 3 bases from J, with 8 bases between. The CDR3 protein is CASSEQGNYEQYV. DNA of the CDR3: TGTGCCAGCAGTGAACAGGGGAACTACGAGCAGTACGTC.

The chain combines TRBV7-3 with TRBJ2-2; D unresolved. Trimming removed 5 bases from V and 6 bases from J, with 7 bases in between. CDR3 length: 12 residues. The V gene's germline CDR1 is SGHTA and CDR2 FQGTGA. The CDR3 is CASSPDPGELFF. The CDR3 nucleotides read TGTGCCAGCAGCCCCGACCCCGGGGAGCTGTTTTTT.

This rearrangement joins TRBV14 to TRBJ1-1; maybe TRBD1 (5 bases). The length of the CDR3 is 14 residues. CDR1 and CDR2 from the germline V gene are SGHDN and FVKESK. V shed 4 bases and J shed 7 bases, with 16 bases lying between them. For the CDR3, the DNA is TGTGCCAGCAGCCGCCAGGGACTAGAGGTTGAAGCTTTCTTT. Translating it yields CASSRQGLEVEAFF.

The V gene is TRBV4-2, the J gene TRBJ2-3, with D perhaps TRBD2 (5 bases). The CDR3 runs 15 residues. Germline CDR1 reads LGHNA; CDR2 reads YNFKEQ. V lost 4 bases and J lost 0, with 11 bases in between. The CDR3 DNA reads as TGTGCCAGCAGCCCCGGCAGCGGTAGCACAGATACGCAGTATTTT. Translating it yields CASSPGSGSTDTQYF.

The chain employs TRBV6-1 and TRBJ2-4; the match to TRBD1 covers 11 bases. This CDR3 has 15 amino acids. Germline assignment: CDR1 MNHNS and CDR2 SASEGT. The V and J ends lost 3 bases and 7 bases, in that order; junction bases with no gene match: 5. This CDR3 is CASSERTGGLNIQYF. The CDR3 DNA is TGTGCCAGCAGTGAGAGGACAGGGGGCCTGAACATTCAGTACTTC.

V is TRBV7-6 and J is TRBJ2-7; the D gene could be TRBD1 or TRBD2 (5 bases each). The germline V gene has CDR1 SGHVS and CDR2 FNYEAQ. CDR3 length equals 15 residues. The V end was cut by 4 bases, the J end by 0 bases, with 13 bases between. In DNA, the CDR3 is TGTGCCAGCAGCTCCGGGACCGCTAGCTCCTACGAGCAGTACTTC. This gives the protein CASSSGTASSYEQYF. Full variable domain (missing parts from reference TRBV7-6 and TRBJ2-7): GAGVSQSPRYKVTKRGQDVALRCDPISGHVSLYWYRQALGQGPEFLTYFNYEAQQDKSGLPNDRFSAERPEGSISTLTIQRTEQRDSAMYRCASSSGTASSYEQYFGPGTRLTVT.

This clone was found a few times. V and J are TRBV6-6 and TRBJ1-1; the D is unclear. Germline lookup yields CDR1 MNHNY and CDR2 SVGAGI (reference sequence). Trimming took 0 bases from V and 6 from J, leaving 8 bases between them. This CDR3 has 13 amino acids. CDR3 nucleotides: TGTGCCAGCAGTTACTCGTGGAAGGCTGAAGCTTTCTTT. Amino acids: CASSYSWKAEAFF.

V gene TRBV7-3 combines with J gene TRBJ2-3; D gene unclear. The CDR3 consists of 13 residues. V was shortened by 0 bases and J by 5 bases, with 6 bases between the two germline ends. The V gene's germline CDR1 is SGHTA and CDR2 FQGTGA. CDR3 residues: CASSLTGRDTQYF. CDR3 bases: TGTGCCAGCAGCTTAACTGGTAGAGATACGCAGTATTTT.